The 32 T cell receptor beta chains given below trace back to one sample, sequenced in a study of OX40 agonist ivuxolimab in advanced cancers. Clones were sequenced by immunoSEQ multiplex PCR, and TCRdb holds only the in-frame ones, with some missing. The sample shows about 54,000 clones, 75% to 95% of them seen only once. The material was CD4+ or CD8+ T cells sorted from blood, obtained in a trial of the OX40 agonist ivuxolimab. These receptors all stem from an adult with an advanced solid tumor such as melanoma, head and neck, liver or kidney cancer.

This clone was seen only once. The V and J genes are TRBV4-3 and TRBJ2-2; 10 bases are shared with TRBD2. CDR1 and CDR2 (germline): LGHNA, YSLEER. Germline trimming cut 0 bases from V and 4 bases from J; bases unmatched to any gene: 5. The CDR3 consists of 17 residues. This CDR3 is CASSQDLAGALTGELFF. The CDR3 region has the DNA TGCGCCAGCAGCCAAGATCTAGCGGGGGCCCTCACCGGGGAGCTGTTTTTT.

The rearrangement joins TRBV27 to TRBJ1-5, with 9 bases identical to TRBD1. With 1 base clipped from V and 4 bases from J, the junction kept 2 bases outside the gene matches. The CDR3 contains 15 residues. Germline V gene lookup returns CDR1 MNHEY and CDR2 SMNVEV (reference sequence). The CDR3 DNA is TGTGCCAGCAGTTTATACAGGGGGCGGAATCAGCCCCAGCATTTT. Its protein is CASSLYRGRNQPQHF.

The J gene is TRBJ1-1, the V gene TRBV11-2; no clear D gene. This CDR3 contains 13 residues. V shed 0 bases and J shed 0 bases, with 2 bases lying between them. Germline V CDR1 and CDR2: SGHAT, FQNNGV. CDR3 residues: CASSLELNTEAFF. CDR3 DNA: TGTGCCAGCAGCTTAGAATTGAACACTGAAGCTTTCTTT.

This sequence joins TRBV15 and TRBJ1-6; D perhaps matches TRBD1 (6 bases). CDR3 size: 15 residues. V lost 0 bases and J lost 7, with 10 bases in between. CDR1 is LNHNV and CDR2 is YYDKDF in the germline V gene (reference sequence). This chain's CDR3 is CATSRDGGGNSPLHF. DNA of the CDR3: TGTGCCACCAGCAGAGATGGGGGGGGCAATTCACCCCTCCACTTT.

Details on this clone: This same CDR3 is encoded by further DNA sequences in the sample. This sequence joins TRBV5-8 and TRBJ1-1, with 9 bases fitting TRBD1. CDR1 is SGHTS and CDR2 is YDEGEE in the germline V gene. V was pared by 0 bases and J by 2 bases, with 2 bases of the junction left unmatched. This CDR3 is built from 15 residues. The CDR3 DNA is TGTGCCAGCAGCTTGGGACAGGGGGTAAACACTGAAGCTTTCTTT. Amino acids: CASSLGQGVNTEAFF.

This sequence joins TRBV9 and TRBJ2-1; D unresolved. V lost 1 base to trimming and J lost 8 bases, with 16 bases between them. The germline V gene has CDR1 SGDLS and CDR2 YYNGEE. The CDR3 is 15 residues long. As DNA, the CDR3 is TGTGCCAGCAGCGTATTTGCACGAGCTAGTGATGAGCAGTTCTTC. This encodes CASSVFARASDEQFF.

V gene TRBV7-3 combines with J gene TRBJ1-2; the D gene is possibly TRBD1 (6 bases). Germline V lookup: CDR1 SGHTA, CDR2 FQGTGA. Trimming took off 5 bases at V and 5 bases at J, with 36 bases between the two ends. The CDR3 is 21 residues long. The CDR3 DNA sequence: TGTGCCAGCAGCCCGAATGGCCGGGGACATCCGACATCCGCAATTATTTATGGCTACACCTTC. The encoded protein is CASSPNGRGHPTSAIIYGYTF.

This clone has only one observation. The chain couples TRBV27 to TRBJ2-5; 7 bases are shared with TRBD2. V lost 6 bases to trimming and J lost 3 bases; unmatched junction nucleotides: 13. Per germline, CDR1 MNHEY and CDR2 SMNVEV (reference sequence). The CDR3 length is 16 residues. The CDR3 coding sequence is TGTGCCAGCAGCCCGTGGGGGGGAGTTTACGAAGAGACCCAGTACTTC. Translated, it gives CASSPWGGVYEETQYF.

The V gene is TRBV4-1, the J gene TRBJ2-7, with 8 bases fitting TRBD2. V lost 0 bases to trimming and J lost 0 bases; unmatched junction nucleotides: 4. The CDR3 runs 16 residues. In germline, CDR1 is MGHRA, CDR2 YSYEKL. The CDR3 is CASSQDERESSYEQYF. The CDR3 region has the DNA TGCGCCAGCAGCCAAGATGAGCGGGAGAGCTCCTACGAGCAGTACTTC.

The rearrangement uses TRBV6-1 and TRBJ1-1; D may be TRBD1 (6 bases). Per germline, CDR1 MNHNS and CDR2 SASEGT. This CDR3 has 15 amino acids. The V end lost 6 bases, the J end lost 4 bases, and 18 bases lay between the germline ends. The CDR3 DNA sequence: TGTGCCAGCAGCGCACCCTTAGGGGGAGCCACTGAAGCTTTCTTT. Amino acids: CASSAPLGGATEAFF.

The genes are TRBV29-1 and TRBJ1-2, with D uncertain. The V end was cut by 0 bases, the J end by 2 bases, with 13 bases between. This CDR3 is 15 amino acids long. Germline assignment: CDR1 SQVTM and CDR2 ANQGSEA. DNA for the CDR3: TGCAGCGTTGAAGATCGAGGTATAGGGAACTATGGCTACACCTTC. It translates to CSVEDRGIGNYGYTF.

The rearrangement uses TRBV6-5 and TRBJ2-7; D uncertain. Germline loops: CDR1 MNHEY, CDR2 SVGAGI. V gave up 6 bases and J gave up 6 bases, with 12 bases separating them. The CDR3 spans 12 residues. Here the CDR3 reads CASSPLSGEQYF. In DNA form, the CDR3 reads TGTGCCAGCAGCCCCCTCTCGGGCGAGCAGTACTTC.

This clone has just one count. The chain carries TRBV5-1 and TRBJ2-7, with no clear D. The CDR3 extends over 17 amino acids. The germline V and J ends were trimmed by 4 bases and 3 bases, with 23 bases remaining between them. Per germline, CDR1 SGHRS and CDR2 YFSETQ. The CDR3 protein is CASSPHRMVHTIYEQYF. In DNA, the CDR3 is TGCGCCAGCAGCCCTCATCGGATGGTCCACACAATCTACGAGCAGTACTTC.

This rearrangement joins TRBV30 to TRBJ2-7, with TRBD1 matching 8 bases. J was trimmed by 12 bases and V by 4 bases; bases with no gene match: 5. CDR1 is GTSNPN and CDR2 is SVGIG in the germline V gene (reference sequence). This CDR3 is 10 amino acids long. CDR3 in DNA: TGTGCCTGGATGGCAGGGGGCCTGTACTTC. This codes for CAWMAGGLYF.

The chain is built from TRBV11-2 and TRBJ2-5, with D possibly TRBD1 on 6 matching bases. Per germline, CDR1 SGHAT and CDR2 FQNNGV. CDR3 length: 15 residues. V lost 3 bases and J lost 3, with 14 bases in between. CDR3 DNA sequence: TGTGCCAGCAGCTTCCCGACAGGTCATAAAGAGACCCAGTACTTC. It yields the protein CASSFPTGHKETQYF.

The chain joins TRBV4-3 to TRBJ1-2; the D is unclear. The CDR3 consists of 15 residues. V lost 0 bases to trimming and J lost 4 bases, with 12 bases between them. Germline V gives CDR1 LGHNA, CDR2 YSLEER. This CDR3 reads CASSQDWQAVYGYTF. CDR3 coding DNA: TGCGCCAGCAGCCAAGATTGGCAGGCAGTCTATGGCTACACCTTC.

The V gene is TRBV19, the J gene TRBJ1-1; no definite D call. The CDR3 totals 14 residues. Between the trimmed V and J ends, which lost 0 bases and 0 bases, there was a span of 5 bases. Germline assignment: CDR1 LNHDA and CDR2 SQIVND (reference sequence). Here the CDR3 reads CASSIDSMNTEAFF. For the CDR3, the DNA is TGTGCCAGTAGTATAGATAGTATGAACACTGAAGCTTTCTTT.

This sequence joins TRBV19 and TRBJ1-1; 7 positions match TRBD1. The V segment lost 0 bases and the J segment 5 bases; nucleotides outside the gene matches: 6. Germline lookup yields CDR1 LNHDA and CDR2 SQIVND (reference sequence). This CDR3 is 15 amino acids long. The CDR3 nucleotides are TGTGCCAGTAGTATAGAGGAGCAGGGGGAAACTGAAGCTTTCTTT. This encodes CASSIEEQGETEAFF.

The V call is TRBV11-1, the J call TRBJ2-7; 7 nucleotides match TRBD1. Trimming removed 5 bases from V and 3 bases from J; junction bases left unmatched: 7. The CDR3 covers 14 residues. CDR1 is SGHAT and CDR2 is FQDESV in the germline V gene (reference sequence). Here the CDR3 DNA reads TGTGCCAGCAGCCCACCGGGACAGAGCTACGAGCAGTACTTC. This sequence encodes CASSPPGQSYEQYF.

The CDR3 protein is CATSREGGFNEQFF. In nucleotides, the CDR3 is TGTGCCACCAGCAGAGAAGGGGGGTTCAATGAGCAGTTCTTC. This sequence joins TRBV15 and TRBJ2-1, with D perhaps TRBD1 or TRBD2 (6 bases each). The CDR3 extends over 14 amino acids. V dropped 0 bases and J dropped 6 bases, with 9 bases sitting between them. CDR1 is LNHNV, CDR2 YYDKDF, per germline (reference sequence).

This clone appeared a few times. This chain links TRBV2 with TRBJ1-2, with 9 bases matching TRBD1. CDR1 and CDR2 from the germline V gene are SNHLY and FYNNEI. V gave up 5 bases and J gave up 5 bases; unmatched junction bases: 12. This CDR3 is built from 16 residues. The CDR3 nucleotides read TGTGCCAGCAGTTTTATCGGACAGGGGACGGAGTATGGCTACACCTTC. Amino acids: CASSFIGQGTEYGYTF.

The chain has TRBV28 and TRBJ1-2; TRBD1 might be the D (6 bases). V shed 2 bases and J shed 4 bases, with 11 bases lying between them. The CDR3 consists of 14 residues. Germline V gene lookup returns CDR1 MDHEN and CDR2 SYDVKM. This CDR3 is CASSLTGHSYGYTF. As DNA, the CDR3 is TGTGCCAGCAGTTTAACGGGACACAGCTATGGCTACACCTTC.

The rearrangement links TRBV16 to TRBJ1-4, with D uncertain. Trimming took off 1 base at V and 9 bases at J, with 21 bases between the two ends. The CDR3 contains 17 residues. Germline V gene lookup returns CDR1 KGHSY and CDR2 FQNENV. CDR3 sequence (DNA): TGTGCCAGCAGCCAATATGGTCCCGGGCCTCTGAAGAAAAAACTGTTTTTT. Its translation: CASSQYGPGPLKKKLFF.

This chain connects TRBV7-2 to TRBJ2-7, with 7 bases aligning to TRBD2. This CDR3 comprises 16 residues. CDR1 and CDR2 from the germline V gene are SGHTA and FQGNSA. The J segment lost 0 bases and the V segment lost 5 bases, leaving 10 bases of the junction unmatched. CDR3: CASSHMIAGPSYEQYF. CDR3 nucleotide sequence: TGTGCCAGCAGCCATATGATAGCGGGCCCCTCCTACGAGCAGTACTTC.

This clone was recorded only once. The J gene is TRBJ2-3, the V gene TRBV19; possibly TRBD1 or TRBD2 for D (6 bases each). This CDR3 is 14 amino acids long. Germline assignment: CDR1 LNHDA and CDR2 SQIVND (reference sequence). Trimming removed 3 bases at V and 5 bases at J, with 12 bases between. The CDR3: CASSISRGVDTQYF. The CDR3 DNA reads as TGTGCCAGTAGTATTTCAAGGGGGGTAGATACGCAGTATTTT.

V is TRBV28 and J is TRBJ1-2; TRBD1 matches at 7 bases. The germline CDR1 and CDR2 sequences are MDHEN and SYDVKM. CDR3 size: 14 residues. The V gene end was trimmed by 3 bases and the J gene end by 4 bases; junction bases not matched to a gene: 5. The CDR3 nucleotides read TGTGCCAGCAGTTTTAAGGGGGCCGGCTATGGCTACACCTTC. This translates into CASSFKGAGYGYTF.

V gene TRBV5-4 combines with J gene TRBJ1-2, with D possibly TRBD1 on 5 matching bases. V was pared by 0 bases and J by 8 bases, with 11 bases between. The CDR3 extends over 13 amino acids. Germline CDR1 SGHNT, CDR2 YYREEE (reference sequence). The CDR3, as DNA: TGTGCCAGCAGCTTGGACGGGGGTTACGGCTACACCTTC. It yields the protein CASSLDGGYGYTF.

The chain uses TRBV15 and TRBJ1-6; D gene ambiguous. CDR3 length: 14 amino acids. V lost 5 bases and J lost 7, with 12 bases in between. CDR1 is LNHNV, CDR2 YYDKDF, per germline (reference sequence). CDR3 in DNA: TGTGCCACCAGCTTAGGTACAGAAAATTCACCCCTCCACTTT. It is translated as CATSLGTENSPLHF.

The rearrangement joins TRBV7-3 to TRBJ2-7, with 9 positions matching TRBD2. V trimming: 5 bases; J trimming: 5 bases; junction bases outside the gene matches: 4. The germline gives CDR1 SGHTA, CDR2 FQGTGA. The CDR3 extends over 13 amino acids. CDR3 bases: TGTGCCAGCAGCCCTAGCGGGGATAACGAGCAGTACTTC. Encoded protein: CASSPSGDNEQYF.

The V and J genes are TRBV4-1 and TRBJ1-5; no clear D gene. Trimming took off 0 bases at V and 7 bases at J, with 7 bases between the two ends. CDR3 length: 13 residues. CDR1 MGHRA and CDR2 YSYEKL come from the germline V gene. The CDR3 DNA reads TGCGCCAGCAGCCAAGACTATGGCCAGCCCCAGCATTTT. It specifies CASSQDYGQPQHF.

Remarks on this clone: Its ends do not fully match the called genes, so a read error is possible. The chain joins TRBV18 to TRBJ1-2; no reliable D call. The CDR3 sequence is 9 residues long. Germline V gene sequence: CDR1 KGHSH, CDR2 LQKENI. In DNA form, the CDR3 reads TGTGCCAGCTCACCACCGCAGACATTC. Translating gives CASSPPQTF. Full variable domain (missing parts from reference TRBV18 and TRBJ1-2): NAGVMQNPRHLVRRRGQEARLRCSPMKGHSHVYWYRQLPEEGLKFMVYLQKENIIDESGMPKERFSAEFPKEGPSILRIQQVVRGDSAAYFCASSPPQTFGSGTRLTVV.

CDR3 protein: CAWSVNQGGGYGYTF. The CDR3 DNA sequence: TGTGCCTGGAGCGTAAATCAGGGTGGGGGCTATGGCTACACCTTC. The chain has TRBV30 and TRBJ1-2; D is possibly TRBD1 (5 bases). Germline V gene data show CDR1 as GTSNPN and CDR2 as SVGIG (reference sequence). Trimming shortened V by 3 bases and J by 4 bases, and 18 bases separated the two germline ends. CDR3 size: 15 residues.